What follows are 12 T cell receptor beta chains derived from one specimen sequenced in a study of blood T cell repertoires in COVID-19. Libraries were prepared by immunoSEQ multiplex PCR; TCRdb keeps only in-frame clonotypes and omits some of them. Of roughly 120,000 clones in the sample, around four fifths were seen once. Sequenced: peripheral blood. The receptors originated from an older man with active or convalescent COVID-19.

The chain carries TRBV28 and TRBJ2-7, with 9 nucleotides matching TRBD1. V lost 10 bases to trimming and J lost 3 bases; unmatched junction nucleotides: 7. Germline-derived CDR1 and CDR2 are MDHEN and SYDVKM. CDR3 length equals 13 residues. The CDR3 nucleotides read TGTGCCACGACAGGGGGGTACCTCTACGAGCAGTACTTC. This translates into CATTGGYLYEQYF.

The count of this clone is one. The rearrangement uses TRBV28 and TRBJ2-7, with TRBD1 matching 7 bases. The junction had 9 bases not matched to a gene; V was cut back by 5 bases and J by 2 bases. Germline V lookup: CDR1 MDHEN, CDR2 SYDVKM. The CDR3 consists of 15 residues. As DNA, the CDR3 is TGTGCCAGCAGTCAAGACAGGGAAGGACCCTACGAGCAGTACTTC. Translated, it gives CASSQDREGPYEQYF.

This CDR3 reads CASSFSAGRQGDEQYF. In DNA form, the CDR3 reads TGTGCCAGCAGCTTTTCCGCGGGACGGCAGGGGGACGAGCAGTACTTC. V usage is TRBV5-5 and J usage is TRBJ2-7; possible D gene TRBD1, 7 bases. This CDR3 has 16 amino acids. V gave up 2 bases and J gave up 5 bases, with 20 bases separating them. Germline V gene lookup returns CDR1 SGHKS and CDR2 YYEKEE (reference sequence).

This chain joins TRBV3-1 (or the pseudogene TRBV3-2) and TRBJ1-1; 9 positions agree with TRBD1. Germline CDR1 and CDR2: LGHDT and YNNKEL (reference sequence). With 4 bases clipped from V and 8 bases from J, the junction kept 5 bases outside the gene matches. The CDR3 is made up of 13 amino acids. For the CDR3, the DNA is TGTGCCAGCAGCCCAACAGGGGGCGCGGAAGCTTTCTTT. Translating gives CASSPTGGAEAFF.

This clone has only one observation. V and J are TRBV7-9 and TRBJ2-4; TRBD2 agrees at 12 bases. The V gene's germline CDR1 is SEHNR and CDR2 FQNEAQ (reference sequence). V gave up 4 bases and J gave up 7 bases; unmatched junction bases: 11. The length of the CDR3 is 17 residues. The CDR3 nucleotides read TGTGCCAGCAGCTCTTCCCGACTAGCGGGAGAGGGGAACATTCAGTACTTC. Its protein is CASSSSRLAGEGNIQYF.

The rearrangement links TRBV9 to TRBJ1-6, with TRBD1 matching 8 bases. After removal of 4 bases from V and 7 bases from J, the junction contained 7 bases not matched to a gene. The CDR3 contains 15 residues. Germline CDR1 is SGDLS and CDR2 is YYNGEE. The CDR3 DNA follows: TGTGCCAGCAGCCCAAGGACAGGGAGGAATTCACCCCTCCACTTT. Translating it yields CASSPRTGRNSPLHF.

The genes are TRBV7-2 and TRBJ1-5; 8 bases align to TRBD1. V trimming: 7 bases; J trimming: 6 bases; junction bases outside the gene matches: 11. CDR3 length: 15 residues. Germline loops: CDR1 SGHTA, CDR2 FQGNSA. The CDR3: CASTEGTGGSQPQHF. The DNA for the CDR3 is TGTGCCAGCACAGAAGGGACAGGAGGAAGTCAGCCCCAGCATTTT.

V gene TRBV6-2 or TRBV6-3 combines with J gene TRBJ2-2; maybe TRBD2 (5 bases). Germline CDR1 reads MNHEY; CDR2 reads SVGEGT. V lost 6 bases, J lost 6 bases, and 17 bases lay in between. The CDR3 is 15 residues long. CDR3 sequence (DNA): TGTGCCAGCAGCGTCTCCACTCGGGGTGCCGGGGAGCTGTTTTTT. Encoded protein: CASSVSTRGAGELFF.

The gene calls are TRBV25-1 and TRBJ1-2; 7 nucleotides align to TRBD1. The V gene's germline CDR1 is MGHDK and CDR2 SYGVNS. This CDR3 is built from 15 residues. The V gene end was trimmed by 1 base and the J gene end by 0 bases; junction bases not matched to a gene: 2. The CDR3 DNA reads TGTGCCAGCAGTGAATCCGGGACAGCTAACTATGGCTACACCTTC. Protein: CASSESGTANYGYTF.

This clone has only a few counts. The CDR3 DNA is TGTGCCAGCAGCCAGGGACAGGGGGTTTTTGGCTATGGCTACACCTTC. Its protein is CASSQGQGVFGYGYTF. V is TRBV7-6 and J is TRBJ1-2; TRBD1 aligns across 11 bases. The CDR3 runs to 16 residues. Germline loops: CDR1 SGHVS, CDR2 FNYEAQ. The V and J ends lost 5 bases and 4 bases, in that order; junction bases with no gene match: 9.

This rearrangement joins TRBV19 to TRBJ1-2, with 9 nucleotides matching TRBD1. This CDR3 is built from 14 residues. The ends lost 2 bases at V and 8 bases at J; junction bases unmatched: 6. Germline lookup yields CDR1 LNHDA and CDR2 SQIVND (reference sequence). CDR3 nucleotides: TGTGCCAGTAGTATACGGACAGGGGTTCTCGGCTACACCTTC. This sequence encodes CASSIRTGVLGYTF.

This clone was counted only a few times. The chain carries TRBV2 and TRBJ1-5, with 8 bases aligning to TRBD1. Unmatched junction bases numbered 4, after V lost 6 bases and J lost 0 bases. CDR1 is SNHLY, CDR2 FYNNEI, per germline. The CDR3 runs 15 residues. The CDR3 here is CASRQGAGSNQPQHF. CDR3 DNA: TGTGCCAGCAGGCAGGGGGCAGGTAGCAATCAGCCCCAGCATTTT.